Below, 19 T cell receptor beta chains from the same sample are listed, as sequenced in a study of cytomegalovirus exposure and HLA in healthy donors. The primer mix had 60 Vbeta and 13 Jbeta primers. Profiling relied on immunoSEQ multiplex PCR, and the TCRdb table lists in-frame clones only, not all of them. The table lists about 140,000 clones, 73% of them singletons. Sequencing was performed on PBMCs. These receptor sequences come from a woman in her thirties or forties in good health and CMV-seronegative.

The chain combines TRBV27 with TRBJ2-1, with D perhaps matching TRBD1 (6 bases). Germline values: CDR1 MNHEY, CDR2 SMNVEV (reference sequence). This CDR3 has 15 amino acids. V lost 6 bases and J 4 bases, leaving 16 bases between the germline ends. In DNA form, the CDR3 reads TGTGCCAGCAGCGAAAGCGTAAGGGGGTACAATGAGCAGTTCTTC. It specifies CASSESVRGYNEQFF.

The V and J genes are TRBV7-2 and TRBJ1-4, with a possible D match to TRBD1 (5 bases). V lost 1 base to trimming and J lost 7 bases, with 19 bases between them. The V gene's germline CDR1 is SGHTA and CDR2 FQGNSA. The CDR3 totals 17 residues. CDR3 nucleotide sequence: TGTGCCAGCAGCTTAGGCGGGCTGTGGGGGGGTAGTGAAAAACTGTTTTTT. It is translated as CASSLGGLWGGSEKLFF.

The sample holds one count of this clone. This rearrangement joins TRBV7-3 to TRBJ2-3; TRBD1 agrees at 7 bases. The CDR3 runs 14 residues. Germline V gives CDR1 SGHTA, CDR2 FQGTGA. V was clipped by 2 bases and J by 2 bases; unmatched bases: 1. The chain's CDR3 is CASSLDRATDTQYF. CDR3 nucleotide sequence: TGTGCCAGCAGCTTAGACAGGGCCACAGATACGCAGTATTTT.

CDR3 nucleotides: TGTGCCAGCAGTGAATCCGGAGGGAGCTACACTGAAGCTTTCTTT. Translation gives CASSESGGSYTEAFF. The chain couples TRBV6-1 to TRBJ1-1; D remains ambiguous. The V end lost 2 bases, the J end lost 3 bases, and 13 bases lay between the germline ends. CDR1 is MNHNS, CDR2 SASEGT, per germline. The CDR3 length is 15 residues.

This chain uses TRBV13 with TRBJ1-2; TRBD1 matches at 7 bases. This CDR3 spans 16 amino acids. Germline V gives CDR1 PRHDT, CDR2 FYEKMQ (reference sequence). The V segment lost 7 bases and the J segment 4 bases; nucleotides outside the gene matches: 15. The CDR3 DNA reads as TGTGCCAGCACCGAGACGATTCAGGGGGTGGGCTATGGCTACACCTTC. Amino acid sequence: CASTETIQGVGYGYTF.

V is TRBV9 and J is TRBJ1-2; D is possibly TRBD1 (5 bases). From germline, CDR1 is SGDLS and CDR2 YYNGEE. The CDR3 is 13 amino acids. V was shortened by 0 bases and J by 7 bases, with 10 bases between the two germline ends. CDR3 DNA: TGTGCCAGCAGCGTAGGGGGGGTGTCTGGCTACACCTTC. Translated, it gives CASSVGGVSGYTF.

The CDR3, as DNA: TGTGCCAGCAGCCCAACAGGTAGCGGGGGGGGCAATGAGCAGTTCTTC. It specifies CASSPTGSGGGNEQFF. The V gene is TRBV7-3, the J gene TRBJ2-1; TRBD2 matches at 11 bases. With 5 bases clipped from V and 6 bases from J, the junction kept 9 bases outside the gene matches. This CDR3 is 16 amino acids long. Germline CDR1 reads SGHTA; CDR2 reads FQGTGA.

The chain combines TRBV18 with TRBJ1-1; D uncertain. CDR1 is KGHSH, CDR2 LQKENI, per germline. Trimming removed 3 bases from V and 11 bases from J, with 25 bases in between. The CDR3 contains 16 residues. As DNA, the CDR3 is TGTGCCAGCTCACCGTCATCCCATTCGGTTGGAGGCACGGCTTTCTTT. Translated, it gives CASSPSSHSVGGTAFF.

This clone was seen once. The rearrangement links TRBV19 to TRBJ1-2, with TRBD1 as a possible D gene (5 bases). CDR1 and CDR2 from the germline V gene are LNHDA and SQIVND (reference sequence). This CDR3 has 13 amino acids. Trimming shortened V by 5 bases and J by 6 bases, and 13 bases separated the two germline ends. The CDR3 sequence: CASSRRGWHGYTF. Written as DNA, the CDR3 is TGTGCCAGTAGTCGAAGGGGCTGGCATGGCTACACCTTC.

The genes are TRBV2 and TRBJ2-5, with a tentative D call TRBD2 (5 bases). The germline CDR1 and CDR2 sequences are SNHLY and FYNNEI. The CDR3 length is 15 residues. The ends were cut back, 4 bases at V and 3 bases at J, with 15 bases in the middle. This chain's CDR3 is CASSGGWASKETQYF. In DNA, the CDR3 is TGTGCCAGCAGTGGAGGGTGGGCCAGTAAAGAGACCCAGTACTTC.

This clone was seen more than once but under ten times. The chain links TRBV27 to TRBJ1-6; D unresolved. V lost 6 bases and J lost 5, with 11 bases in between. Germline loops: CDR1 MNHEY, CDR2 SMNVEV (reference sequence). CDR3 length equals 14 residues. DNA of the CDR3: TGTGCCAGCAGCCGTACAGCTAATAATTCACCCCTCCACTTT. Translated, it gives CASSRTANNSPLHF.

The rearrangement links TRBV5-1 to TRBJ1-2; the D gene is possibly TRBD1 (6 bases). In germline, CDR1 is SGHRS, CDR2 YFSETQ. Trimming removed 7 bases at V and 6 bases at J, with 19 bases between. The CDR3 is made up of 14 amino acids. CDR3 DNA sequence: TGCGCCAGCGCCCCTTCGGCGGGGGGCCATGGCTACACCTTC. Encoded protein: CASAPSAGGHGYTF.

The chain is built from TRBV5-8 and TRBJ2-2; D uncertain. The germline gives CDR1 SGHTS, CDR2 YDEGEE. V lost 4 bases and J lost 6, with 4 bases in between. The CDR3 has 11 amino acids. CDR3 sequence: CASSPPGELFF. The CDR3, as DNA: TGTGCCAGCAGCCCTCCCGGGGAGCTGTTTTTT.

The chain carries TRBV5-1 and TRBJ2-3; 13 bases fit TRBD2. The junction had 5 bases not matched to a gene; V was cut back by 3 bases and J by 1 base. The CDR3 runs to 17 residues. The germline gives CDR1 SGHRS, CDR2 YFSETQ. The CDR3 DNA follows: TGCGCCAGCAGCTCCTCCGGACTAGCGGGGGGCACAGATACGCAGTATTTT. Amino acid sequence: CASSSSGLAGGTDTQYF.

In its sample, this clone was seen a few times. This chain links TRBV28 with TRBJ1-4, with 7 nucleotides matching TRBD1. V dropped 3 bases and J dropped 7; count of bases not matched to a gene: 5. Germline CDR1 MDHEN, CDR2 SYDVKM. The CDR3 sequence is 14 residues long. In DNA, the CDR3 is TGTGCCAGCAGTTTTCCCCGGGACAGTGAAAAACTGTTTTTT. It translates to CASSFPRDSEKLFF.

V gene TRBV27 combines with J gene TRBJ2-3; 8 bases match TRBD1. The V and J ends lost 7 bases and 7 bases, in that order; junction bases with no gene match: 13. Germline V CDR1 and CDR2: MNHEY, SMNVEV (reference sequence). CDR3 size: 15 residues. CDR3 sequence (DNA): TGTGCCAGCAAACCCCAGGACAGGGAAAAAAATACGCAGTATTTT. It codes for CASKPQDREKNTQYF.

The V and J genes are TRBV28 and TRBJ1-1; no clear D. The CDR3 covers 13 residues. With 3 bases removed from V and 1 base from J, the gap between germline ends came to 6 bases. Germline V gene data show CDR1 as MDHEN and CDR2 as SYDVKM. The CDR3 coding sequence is TGTGCCAGCAGTTTGGAGCCGAACACTGAAGCTTTCTTT. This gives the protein CASSLEPNTEAFF.

The CDR3 DNA reads TGTGCCAGCAGCTTGGGGGGACAGGGGAGTTTGGGTGGCTACACCTTC. Its protein is CASSLGGQGSLGGYTF. The chain combines TRBV7-2 with TRBJ1-2; 10 bases are a match to TRBD1. CDR1 and CDR2 from the germline V gene are SGHTA and FQGNSA. V lost 3 bases to trimming and J lost 7 bases; unmatched junction nucleotides: 11. The CDR3 is made up of 16 amino acids.

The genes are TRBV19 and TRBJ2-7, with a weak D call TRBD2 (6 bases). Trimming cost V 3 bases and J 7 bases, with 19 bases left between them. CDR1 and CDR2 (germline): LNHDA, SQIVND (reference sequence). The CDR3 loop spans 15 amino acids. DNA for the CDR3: TGTGCCAGTAGTATGTGGAGCGGACCTCGGGAGGAGCAGTACTTC. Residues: CASSMWSGPREEQYF.